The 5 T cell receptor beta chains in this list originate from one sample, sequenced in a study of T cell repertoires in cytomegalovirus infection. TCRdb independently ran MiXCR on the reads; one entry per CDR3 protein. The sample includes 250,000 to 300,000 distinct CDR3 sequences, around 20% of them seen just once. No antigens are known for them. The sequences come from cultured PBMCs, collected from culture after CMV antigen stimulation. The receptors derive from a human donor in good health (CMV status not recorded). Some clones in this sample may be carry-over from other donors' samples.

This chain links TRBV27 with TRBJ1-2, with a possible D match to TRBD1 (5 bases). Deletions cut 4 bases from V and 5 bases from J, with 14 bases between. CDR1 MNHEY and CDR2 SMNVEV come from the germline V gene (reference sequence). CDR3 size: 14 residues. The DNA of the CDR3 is TGTGCCAGCAGTTCGGCCGGGGGGACGTATGGCTACACCTTC. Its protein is CASSSAGGTYGYTF.

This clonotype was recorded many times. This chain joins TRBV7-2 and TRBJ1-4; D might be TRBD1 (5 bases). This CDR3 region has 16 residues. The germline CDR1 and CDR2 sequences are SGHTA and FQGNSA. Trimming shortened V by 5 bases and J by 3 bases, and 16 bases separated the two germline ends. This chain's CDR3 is CASSLLGGSANEKLFF. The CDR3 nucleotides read TGTGCCAGCAGCCTGCTGGGGGGGTCAGCTAATGAAAAACTGTTTTTT.

CDR3 amino acids: CASSLLPTSGRANEQFF. The CDR3 bases are TGTGCCAGTAGTCTACTCCCTACTAGCGGGAGGGCCAATGAGCAGTTCTTC. This sequence joins TRBV19 and TRBJ2-1, with TRBD2 matching 13 bases. The V and J ends lost 5 bases and 6 bases, in that order; junction bases with no gene match: 10. Germline lookup yields CDR1 LNHDA and CDR2 SQIVND (reference sequence). The CDR3 extends over 17 amino acids.

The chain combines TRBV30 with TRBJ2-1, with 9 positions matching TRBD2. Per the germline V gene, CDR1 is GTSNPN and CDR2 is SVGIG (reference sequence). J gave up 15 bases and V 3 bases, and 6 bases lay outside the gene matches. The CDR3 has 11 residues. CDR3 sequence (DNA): TGTGCCTGGAGCCCTAGCGGGACAAGGTTCTTC. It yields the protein CAWSPSGTRFF.

As DNA, the CDR3 is TGCGCCAGCAGCCCGCAGCTGGGGGCGGGGGAGACCCAGTACTTC. Amino acid sequence: CASSPQLGAGETQYF. The V call is TRBV4-1, the J call TRBJ2-5, with D tentatively TRBD1 or TRBD2 (6 bases each). This CDR3 spans 15 amino acids. CDR1 and CDR2 (germline): MGHRA, YSYEKL. The V end lost 4 bases, the J end lost 5 bases, and 17 bases lay between the germline ends.